The entry that follows covers one TCR beta chain sequence. The antigen is unknown. The data stem from a study of cytomegalovirus exposure and HLA in healthy donors. The study, taken as a whole, reports: The classifier reportedly diagnosed cytomegalovirus status with high sensitivity and specificity. Listed as cytomegalovirus-associated were more than 150 TCR beta chains.

Use of 60 Vbeta and 13 Jbeta primers characterized the PCR. The protocol was immunoSEQ multiplex PCR, while the TCRdb copy is restricted to in-frame clones and leaves out a portion. The sample contains about 200,000 clones, more than 75% of which appear only once. This CDR3 contains 12 residues. Germline V CDR1 and CDR2: SGDLS, YYNGEE. Trimming removed 0 bases from V and 6 bases from J, with 7 bases in between. The TCR comes from a male donor in good health and CMV-seropositive. The genes are TRBV9 and TRBJ2-7; D might be TRBD2 (5 bases). The sequenced material came from PBMCs. The CDR3 sequence: CASSVVEGEQYF. The DNA of the CDR3 is TGTGCCAGCAGCGTAGTTGAGGGCGAGCAGTACTTC.